These 25 T cell receptor beta chains were all obtained from the same sample, sequenced in a study of cytomegalovirus exposure and HLA in healthy donors. Some clones are missing from TCRdb's copy, which holds only in-frame ones; the method was immunoSEQ multiplex PCR. The sample lists 160,000 or so clones, around nine tenths occurring once. Material for sequencing was PBMCs. Source of these receptors: a man between 18 and 35 years old in good health and CMV-seropositive.

CDR3 loop: CASRYSRGDTQYF. The DNA of the CDR3 is TGTGCCAGTCGATACTCCAGGGGAGATACGCAGTATTTT. This chain uses TRBV19 with TRBJ2-3, with a weak D call TRBD1 (6 bases). V was cut by 8 bases and J by 5 bases, with 14 bases left in between. The CDR3 covers 13 residues. Germline CDR1 reads LNHDA; CDR2 reads SQIVND (reference sequence).

J is TRBJ1-1 and V is TRBV7-2, with D uncertain. CDR1 is SGHTA, CDR2 FQGNSA, per germline. The CDR3 runs 14 residues. Trimming stripped 1 base from V and 4 bases from J, with 10 bases between. Written as DNA, the CDR3 is TGTGCCAGCAGCTTAGAGAGCCGGGTCACTGAAGCTTTCTTT. It encodes CASSLESRVTEAFF.

The gene calls are TRBV19 and TRBJ2-1; 8 bases line up with TRBD2. CDR1 is LNHDA and CDR2 is SQIVND in the germline V gene (reference sequence). The CDR3 is 15 residues long. With V trimmed by 3 bases and J by 2 bases, 3 bases remained unmatched. The CDR3 loop reads CASSITSGPYNEQFF. The CDR3 DNA reads TGTGCCAGTAGTATTACTAGCGGTCCCTACAATGAGCAGTTCTTC.

The chain combines TRBV5-4 with TRBJ2-1; D is possibly TRBD1 (6 bases). CDR3 size: 12 residues. Deletions cut 4 bases from V and 7 bases from J, with 9 bases between. The V gene's germline CDR1 is SGHNT and CDR2 YYREEE (reference sequence). CDR3 sequence reads: CASSNRDNEQFF. The DNA for the CDR3 is TGTGCCAGCAGCAACAGGGATAATGAGCAGTTCTTC. The full variable domain, with the rest looked up from reference TRBV5-4 and TRBJ2-1, is ETGVTQSPTHLIKTRGQQVTLRCSSQSGHNTVSWYQQALGQGPQFIFQYYREEENGRGNFPPRFSGLQFPNYSSELNVNALELDDSALYLCASSNRDNEQFFGPGTRLTVL.

The chain has TRBV6-6 and TRBJ2-7, with 7 bases that match TRBD1. The CDR3 has 16 residues. The trim removed 0 bases at V and 3 bases at J, leaving 8 bases unmatched. CDR1 and CDR2 from the germline V gene are MNHNY and SVGAGI (reference sequence). The CDR3 spells CASSYSRDQGDYEQYF. The CDR3 DNA sequence: TGTGCCAGCAGTTACTCTCGGGACCAGGGGGACTACGAGCAGTACTTC.

This clone was found once. In nucleotides, the CDR3 is TGTGCCAGCCGTCGGACTGATGAAAAACTGTTTTTT. As protein: CASRRTDEKLFF. The chain is built from TRBV19 and TRBJ1-4; no clear D gene. V gave up 9 bases and J gave up 6 bases, with 11 bases separating them. CDR1 is LNHDA, CDR2 SQIVND, per germline (reference sequence). This CDR3 spans 12 amino acids.

V is TRBV14 and J is TRBJ2-1; no firm D call. Germline loops: CDR1 SGHDN, CDR2 FVKESK. The CDR3 runs 12 residues. The ends were cut back, 2 bases at V and 4 bases at J, with 3 bases in the middle. CDR3 sequence: CASSQLYNEQFF. CDR3 nucleotides: TGTGCCAGCAGCCAACTGTACAATGAGCAGTTCTTC.

This rearrangement joins TRBV5-1 to TRBJ2-1; the match to TRBD2 covers 10 bases. The J segment lost 8 bases and the V segment lost 0 bases, leaving 5 bases of the junction unmatched. Germline V gene sequence: CDR1 SGHRS, CDR2 YFSETQ. The CDR3 has 15 amino acids. DNA of the CDR3: TGCGCCAGCAGCTTGGCTAGCGGGAGTAGCGATGAGCAGTTCTTC. It encodes CASSLASGSSDEQFF.

The genes are TRBV2 and TRBJ1-6; D ambiguous. The CDR3 runs 12 residues. Germline V lookup: CDR1 SNHLY, CDR2 FYNNEI. Trimming removed 6 bases from V and 7 bases from J, with 7 bases in between. The DNA for the CDR3 is TGTGCCAGCAGCTATACCAATTCACCCCTCCACTTT. This translates into CASSYTNSPLHF.

This clone was observed once. This chain links TRBV28 with TRBJ2-1; a weak D match, TRBD1 (7 bases). Germline CDR1 reads MDHEN; CDR2 reads SYDVKM. V lost 9 bases and J 1 base, leaving 19 bases between the germline ends. The CDR3 consists of 16 residues. Written as DNA, the CDR3 is TGTGCCAGGGAGGAAGCAGGGGGGCCTTCCTACAATGAGCAGTTCTTC. Its translation is CAREEAGGPSYNEQFF.

The J gene is TRBJ1-1, the V gene TRBV5-6; D is unclear. The germline gives CDR1 SGHDT, CDR2 YYEEEE. Trimming left V 5 bases short and J 3 bases short, with 8 bases between. This CDR3 region has 12 residues. The CDR3 sequence is CASSSAYTEAFF. CDR3 nucleotide sequence: TGTGCCAGCAGTTCAGCGTACACTGAAGCTTTCTTT. Combining the CDR3 with reference TRBV5-6 and TRBJ1-1 gives the whole variable domain DAGVTQSPTHLIKTRGQQVTLRCSPKSGHDTVSWYQQALGQGPQFIFQYYEEEERQRGNFPDRFSGHQFPNYSSELNVNALLLGDSALYLCASSSAYTEAFFGQGTRLTVV.

The chain employs TRBV7-9 and TRBJ2-7, with a tentative D call TRBD2 (6 bases). V lost 5 bases and J lost 5, with 19 bases in between. The CDR3 covers 15 residues. CDR1 is SEHNR, CDR2 FQNEAQ, per germline (reference sequence). In nucleotides, the CDR3 is TGTGCCAGCAGCGCACCCGGGATACGGGAGAACGAGCAGTACTTC. Translation: CASSAPGIRENEQYF.

The CDR3 region is CASSWGRGEQYF. The CDR3 DNA follows: TGTGCCAGCAGCTGGGGCAGGGGCGAGCAGTACTTC. The J gene is TRBJ2-7, the V gene TRBV5-6; possible D gene TRBD1, 6 bases. The V end was cut by 3 bases, the J end by 6 bases, with 10 bases between. This CDR3 has 12 residues. CDR1 and CDR2 (germline): SGHDT, YYEEEE. Combining the CDR3 with reference TRBV5-6 and TRBJ2-7 gives the whole variable domain DAGVTQSPTHLIKTRGQQVTLRCSPKSGHDTVSWYQQALGQGPQFIFQYYEEEERQRGNFPDRFSGHQFPNYSSELNVNALLLGDSALYLCASSWGRGEQYFGPGTRLTVT.

As DNA, the CDR3 is TGTGCCAGCAGTTTGGAACAGCGACAAAGGGGACTGTTTTTT. It is translated as CASSLEQRQRGLFF. The rearrangement joins TRBV28 to TRBJ1-4; a possible D gene is TRBD1 (5 bases). Germline V gene data show CDR1 as MDHEN and CDR2 as SYDVKM. V was pared by 3 bases and J by 13 bases, with 18 bases between. The CDR3 totals 14 residues.

The V call is TRBV4-3, the J call TRBJ2-7; TRBD1 matches 7 bases. The germline V gene has CDR1 LGHNA and CDR2 YSLEER. The V segment lost 3 bases and the J segment 3 bases; nucleotides outside the gene matches: 5. The CDR3 runs 14 residues. Written as DNA, the CDR3 is TGCGCCAGCAGCCAGACCTACAGGGGCTACGAGCAGTACTTC. It yields the protein CASSQTYRGYEQYF.

This sequence joins TRBV30 and TRBJ1-6; D perhaps matches TRBD1 (6 bases). Per the germline V gene, CDR1 is GTSNPN and CDR2 is SVGIG (reference sequence). The V gene lost 3 bases and the J gene lost 7 bases, with 10 bases spanning the gap. The CDR3 runs to 13 residues. CDR3 in DNA: TGTGCCTGGAGGAGTCAGGGGAATTCACCCCTCCACTTT. It codes for CAWRSQGNSPLHF.

As DNA, the CDR3 is TGCGCCAGCAGCCAGAGGGTTTCGGAGACCCAGTACTTC. As protein: CASSQRVSETQYF. V is TRBV4-3 and J is TRBJ2-5; perhaps TRBD2 as D (5 bases). Germline CDR1 reads LGHNA; CDR2 reads YSLEER. This CDR3 is 13 amino acids long. The V end lost 3 bases, the J end lost 5 bases, and 10 bases lay between the germline ends.

The chain employs TRBV6-6 and TRBJ1-5; D unresolved. Germline values: CDR1 MNHNY, CDR2 SVGAGI (reference sequence). Trimming shortened V by 1 base and J by 1 base, and 8 bases separated the two germline ends. The CDR3 spans 15 residues. CDR3: CASSYLGGSNQPQHF. Written as DNA, the CDR3 is TGTGCCAGCAGTTACTTGGGCGGGAGCAATCAGCCCCAGCATTTT.

The gene calls are TRBV27 and TRBJ2-5; D might be TRBD2 (6 bases). This CDR3 is built from 14 residues. V lost 3 bases and J lost 5, with 13 bases in between. CDR1 and CDR2 (germline): MNHEY, SMNVEV (reference sequence). The DNA for the CDR3 is TGTGCCAGCAGTTTTTACGGGAGCGCGGAGACCCAGTACTTC. Translating gives CASSFYGSAETQYF.

V gene TRBV7-9 combines with J gene TRBJ2-7; TRBD2 matches 7 bases. Germline assignment: CDR1 SEHNR and CDR2 FQNEAQ (reference sequence). The V gene end was trimmed by 4 bases and the J gene end by 4 bases; junction bases not matched to a gene: 7. CDR3 length: 14 residues. The CDR3 region has the DNA TGTGCCAGCAGCTCATACCAGGGAGGGTACGAGCAGTACTTC. This translates into CASSSYQGGYEQYF.

This chain uses TRBV6-5 with TRBJ2-7; 8 bases align to TRBD1. This CDR3 is built from 15 residues. With 6 bases clipped from V and 6 bases from J, the junction kept 13 bases outside the gene matches. Germline CDR1 is MNHEY and CDR2 is SVGAGI. The CDR3 DNA reads as TGTGCCAGCAGCCACCTTACCGGGACAGGCTTCGAGCAGTACTTC. Translated, it gives CASSHLTGTGFEQYF.

Concerning this clone: Given a much more abundant clone one base away, this may be a read error. The chain is built from TRBV7-2 and TRBJ2-1; TRBD2 aligns across 8 bases. The CDR3 has 13 residues. With V trimmed by 6 bases and J by 11 bases, 9 bases remained unmatched. CDR1 and CDR2 (germline): SGHTA, FQGNSA. CDR3 amino acids: CASSRISGEKQFF. CDR3 nucleotides: TGTGCCAGCAGTCGGATTAGCGGGGAGAAGCAGTTCTTC.

The chain couples TRBV9 to TRBJ2-1; 8 positions match TRBD2. V lost 4 bases, J lost 5 bases, and 11 bases stayed unmatched. This CDR3 has 16 amino acids. Germline lookup yields CDR1 SGDLS and CDR2 YYNGEE. CDR3 sequence: CASSFRIREGDNEQFF. CDR3 nucleotide sequence: TGTGCCAGCAGCTTCCGGATACGGGAGGGAGACAATGAGCAGTTCTTC.

The genes are TRBV7-9 and TRBJ2-3, with D tentatively TRBD1 (6 bases). V lost 6 bases, J lost 5 bases, and 12 bases lay in between. Germline CDR1 SEHNR, CDR2 FQNEAQ (reference sequence). CDR3 size: 13 residues. DNA for the CDR3: TGTGCCAGCAGTTCCCCCAGGGGAGATACGCAGTATTTT. This codes for CASSSPRGDTQYF.

The CDR3 protein is CASRYGEYQPQHF. The CDR3 DNA reads as TGTGCCAGCAGATACGGAGAGTATCAGCCCCAGCATTTT. The rearrangement links TRBV6-5 to TRBJ1-5; no clear D. The V end lost 6 bases, the J end lost 5 bases, and 11 bases lay between the germline ends. This CDR3 is built from 13 residues. Per the germline V gene, CDR1 is MNHEY and CDR2 is SVGAGI.